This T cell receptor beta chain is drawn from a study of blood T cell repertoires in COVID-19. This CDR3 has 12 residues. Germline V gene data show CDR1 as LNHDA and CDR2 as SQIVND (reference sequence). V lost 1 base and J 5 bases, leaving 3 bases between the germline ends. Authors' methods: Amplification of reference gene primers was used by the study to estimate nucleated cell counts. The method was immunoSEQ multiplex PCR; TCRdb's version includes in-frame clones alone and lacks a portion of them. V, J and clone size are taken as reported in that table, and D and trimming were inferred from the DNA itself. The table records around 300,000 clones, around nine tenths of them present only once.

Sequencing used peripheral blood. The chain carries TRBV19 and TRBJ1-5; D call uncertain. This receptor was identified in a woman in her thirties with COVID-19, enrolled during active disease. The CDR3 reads CASSIGDQPQHF. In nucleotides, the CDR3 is TGTGCCAGTAGTATAGGCGATCAGCCCCAGCATTTT.